The next 30 T cell receptor beta chains were all read from a single sample in a study of PD-L1 blockade in urothelial cancer. Time point in this sample: peripheral blood 6 weeks after treatment start. Sequenced by immunoSEQ multiplex PCR; TCRdb stores in-frame clones only, minus some. The sample lists roughly 110,000 clones, less than 95% seen once, with approximately 3.8% in the top ten. This sample comprised PBMCs, obtained around atezolizumab (anti-PD-L1) treatment. All receptors derive from a man aged 55 to 70 with urothelial cancer.

The chain carries TRBV4-3 and TRBJ1-2, with 8 bases lining up with TRBD1. Germline V CDR1 and CDR2: LGHNA, YSLEER. CDR3 length: 17 residues. The V gene end was trimmed by 3 bases and the J gene end by 5 bases; junction bases not matched to a gene: 14. The CDR3 is CASSQKGQVGGKYGYTF. CDR3 bases: TGCGCCAGCAGCCAGAAGGGACAGGTGGGAGGAAAGTATGGCTACACCTTC.

The rearrangement joins TRBV11-2 to TRBJ2-3; 8 bases match TRBD2. V lost 5 bases, J lost 7 bases, and 5 bases stayed unmatched. The CDR3 loop spans 13 amino acids. The germline gives CDR1 SGHAT, CDR2 FQNNGV. The CDR3 DNA is TGTGCCAGCAGCGTCGGGGGGGCCAATACGCAGTATTTT. Amino acid sequence: CASSVGGANTQYF.

This clone appeared once. The chain couples TRBV19 to TRBJ2-1; 8 nucleotides align to TRBD2. From germline, CDR1 is LNHDA and CDR2 SQIVND (reference sequence). The CDR3 loop spans 18 amino acids. Trimming took 2 bases from V and 2 from J; bases not matched to a gene: 11. As DNA, the CDR3 is TGTGCCAGTAGTATACGGGTGGGACTAGGCCAAACCTACAATGAGCAGTTCTTC. Its protein product is CASSIRVGLGQTYNEQFF.

A single count supports this clone. This chain uses TRBV7-2 with TRBJ2-1, with 8 bases identical to TRBD1. Germline CDR1 and CDR2: SGHTA and FQGNSA. The ends lost 3 bases at V and 8 bases at J; junction bases unmatched: 12. The CDR3 contains 16 residues. CDR3 protein: CASSFPQGAVRHEQFF. In DNA form, the CDR3 reads TGTGCCAGCAGCTTCCCTCAGGGGGCGGTCCGTCATGAGCAGTTCTTC.

The chain uses TRBV9 and TRBJ2-2; D gene unclear. The germline gives CDR1 SGDLS, CDR2 YYNGEE. Trimming pared 3 bases from V and 6 bases from J, leaving 9 bases between. This CDR3 contains 13 residues. DNA of the CDR3: TGTGCCAGCAGCGCCCTCTCTGCCGGGGAGCTGTTTTTT. It codes for CASSALSAGELFF.

The chain combines TRBV5-5 with TRBJ2-7, with D maybe TRBD2 (5 bases). CDR1 and CDR2 from the germline V gene are SGHKS and YYEKEE (reference sequence). Trimming removed 7 bases from V and 3 bases from J, with 14 bases in between. The CDR3 runs to 13 residues. CDR3 nucleotides: TGTGCCAGCGCGAGGGCGGTCGACTACGAGCAGTACTTC. Translating gives CASARAVDYEQYF.

The chain carries TRBV28 and TRBJ2-1, with 13 bases identical to TRBD2. Germline V lookup: CDR1 MDHEN, CDR2 SYDVKM. After removal of 4 bases from V and 4 bases from J, the junction contained 1 base not matched to a gene. CDR3 length: 15 residues. CDR3 sequence reads: CASSSGLAGYNEQFF. CDR3 nucleotides: TGTGCCAGCAGTTCGGGACTAGCGGGGTACAATGAGCAGTTCTTC. The full variable domain, completed using reference TRBV28 and TRBJ2-1, is DVKVTQSSRYLVKRTGEKVFLECVQDMDHENMFWYRQDPGLGLRLIYFSYDVKMKEKGDIPEGYSVSREKKERFSLILESASTNQTSMYLCASSSGLAGYNEQFFGPGTRLTVL.

This clone appeared once. V gene TRBV5-1 combines with J gene TRBJ2-7, with TRBD1 matching over 9 bases. Per germline, CDR1 SGHRS and CDR2 YFSETQ. The CDR3 has 16 amino acids. V lost 0 bases, J lost 5 bases, and 9 bases stayed unmatched. In DNA, the CDR3 is TGCGCCAGCAGCTTGGAAGGGACAGGGTCCTGGAACGAGCAGTACTTC. Encoded protein: CASSLEGTGSWNEQYF. Using reference TRBV5-1 and TRBJ2-7 for the parts outside the CDR3, the full variable domain is KAGVTQTPRYLIKTRGQQVTLSCSPISGHRSVSWYQQTPGQGLQFLFEYFSETQRNKGNFPGRFSGRQFSNSRSEMNVSTLELGDSALYLCASSLEGTGSWNEQYFGPGTRLTVT.

The chain uses TRBV5-1 and TRBJ2-3, with D possibly being TRBD1 (6 bases). Germline assignment: CDR1 SGHRS and CDR2 YFSETQ. This CDR3 has 14 amino acids. Trimming left V 4 bases short and J 2 bases short, with 11 bases between. In DNA form, the CDR3 reads TGCGCCAGCAGCGGACAGATAAACACAGATACGCAGTATTTT. It yields the protein CASSGQINTDTQYF.

This chain joins TRBV7-9 and TRBJ2-3; TRBD2 might be the D (5 bases). Trimming removed 1 base at V and 3 bases at J, with 11 bases between. The CDR3 is 15 amino acids. Looked up from germline, CDR1 is SEHNR and CDR2 is FQNEAQ (reference sequence). The CDR3 sequence is CASSLVRGWTDTQYF. Here the CDR3 DNA reads TGTGCCAGCAGCTTAGTTCGGGGTTGGACAGATACGCAGTATTTT. Using reference TRBV7-9 and TRBJ2-3 for the parts outside the CDR3, the full variable domain is DTGVSQNPRHKITKRGQNVTFRCDPISEHNRLYWYRQTLGQGPEFLTYFQNEAQLEKSRLLSDRFSAERPKGSFSTLEIQRTEQGDSAMYLCASSLVRGWTDTQYFGPGTRLTVL.

The chain combines TRBV28 with TRBJ2-3, with 8 bases that match TRBD2. The V gene end was trimmed by 4 bases and the J gene end by 2 bases; junction bases not matched to a gene: 8. The CDR3 extends over 16 amino acids. CDR1 MDHEN and CDR2 SYDVKM come from the germline V gene. The CDR3 loop reads CASSSPRAGATDTQYF. Written as DNA, the CDR3 is TGTGCCAGCAGTTCACCTCGAGCGGGAGCCACAGATACGCAGTATTTT.

The V call is TRBV6-5, the J call TRBJ1-3; D unresolved. The CDR3 consists of 16 residues. The V end was cut by 0 bases, the J end by 0 bases, with 9 bases between. From germline, CDR1 is MNHEY and CDR2 SVGAGI. The CDR3 protein is CASSYSAGNSGNTIYF. The CDR3 nucleotides read TGTGCCAGCAGTTACTCGGCAGGAAACTCTGGAAACACCATATATTTT.

The chain carries TRBV18 and TRBJ1-1; D gene unclear. In germline, CDR1 is KGHSH, CDR2 LQKENI. The V end was cut by 5 bases, the J end by 4 bases, with 8 bases between. This CDR3 spans 12 amino acids. CDR3 bases: TGTGCCAGCTCAGCGGGAGTCACTGAAGCTTTCTTT. Amino acid sequence: CASSAGVTEAFF.

This chain connects TRBV7-2 to TRBJ2-7, with 8 bases that match TRBD2. The CDR3 sequence is 15 residues long. Germline CDR1 reads SGHTA; CDR2 reads FQGNSA. J gave up 3 bases and V 5 bases, and 9 bases lay outside the gene matches. CDR3 sequence reads: CASSARAGVDYEQYF. Here the CDR3 DNA reads TGTGCCAGCAGCGCCCGAGCGGGGGTGGACTACGAGCAGTACTTC.

This rearrangement joins TRBV13 to TRBJ2-5; 9 bases map to TRBD1. The tail of the sequence fits TRBJ2-7 better, so the J call may be wrong. Per the germline V gene, CDR1 is PRHDT and CDR2 is FYEKMQ (reference sequence). This CDR3 contains 14 residues. The CDR3, as DNA: TGTGCCAGCAGCTTGGACAGGGGAGGCTACGAGCAGTACTTC. It specifies CASSLDRGGYEQYF.

V and J are TRBV11-2 and TRBJ2-3; D gene uncertain. There are 13 residues in the CDR3. Trimming cost V 5 bases and J 4 bases, with 10 bases left between them. From germline, CDR1 is SGHAT and CDR2 FQNNGV. In nucleotides, the CDR3 is TGTGCCAGCAGCCTAGTACCGGCAGATACGCAGTATTTT. This translates into CASSLVPADTQYF.

The chain is built from TRBV6-5 and TRBJ1-2; a weak D match, TRBD1 (5 bases). CDR1 and CDR2 from the germline V gene are MNHEY and SVGAGI. V dropped 4 bases and J dropped 6 bases, with 9 bases sitting between them. The CDR3 is 12 residues long. CDR3 sequence: CASSSRGNGYTF. DNA of the CDR3: TGTGCCAGCAGTTCTAGGGGTAATGGCTACACCTTC.

The gene calls are TRBV12-1 and TRBJ1-2; the D call of TRBD1 is as the table states it, not checked on the DNA. TRBV12-1 is noted as a pseudogene. This CDR3 comprises 16 residues. The CDR3 reads CASSPAPVSPGYGYTF. In DNA, the CDR3 is TGTGCCAGCAGCCCCGCCCCTGTCTCGCCAGGGTATGGCTACACCTTC.

This rearrangement joins TRBV7-6 to TRBJ2-7; 9 bases map to TRBD1. V shed 9 bases and J 3 bases; nucleotides not matched to a gene: 9. Germline V gives CDR1 SGHVS, CDR2 FNYEAQ. The CDR3 covers 14 residues. For the CDR3, the DNA is TGTGCCAGTCAAACAGGGACAGGGATCTACGAGCAGTACTTC. Translating gives CASQTGTGIYEQYF.

A single count supports this clone. The rearrangement uses TRBV7-8 and TRBJ2-3; TRBD2 aligns across 8 bases. Looked up from germline, CDR1 is SGHVS and CDR2 is FQNEAQ. V gave up 4 bases and J gave up 0 bases; unmatched junction bases: 6. The CDR3 runs 16 residues. DNA for the CDR3: TGTGCCAGCAGCTACGGGGGGGCTATAAGCACAGATACGCAGTATTTT. Translation gives CASSYGGAISTDTQYF. Complete variable domain (other parts from reference TRBV7-8 and TRBJ2-3): GAGVSQSPRYKVAKRGQDVALRCDPISGHVSLFWYQQALGQGPEFLTYFQNEAQLDKSGLPSDRFFAERPEGSVSTLKIQRTQQEDSAVYLCASSYGGAISTDTQYFGPGTRLTVL.

The gene calls are TRBV6-5 and TRBJ1-5; TRBD1 might be the D (6 bases). The ends were cut back, 6 bases at V and 2 bases at J, with 11 bases in the middle. Per germline, CDR1 MNHEY and CDR2 SVGAGI. The length of the CDR3 is 14 residues. CDR3 protein: CASSYREGNQPQHF. DNA of the CDR3: TGTGCCAGCAGCTACAGGGAGGGCAATCAGCCCCAGCATTTT.

The V call is TRBV5-4, the J call TRBJ2-1; D is ambiguous. Germline values: CDR1 SGHNT, CDR2 YYREEE (reference sequence). This CDR3 is built from 15 residues. Trimming removed 1 base at V and 0 bases at J, with 8 bases between. The CDR3 DNA is TGTGCCAGCAGCTTGTTCCCATCCTCCTACAATGAGCAGTTCTTC. Protein product: CASSLFPSSYNEQFF.

CDR3 bases: TGTGCCAGCTCACCAAGTCGGGAATCGACAGATACGCAGTATTTT. This encodes CASSPSRESTDTQYF. This rearrangement joins TRBV18 to TRBJ2-3, with D possibly being TRBD2 (5 bases). Between the trimmed V and J ends, which lost 2 bases and 3 bases, there was a span of 12 bases. Per germline, CDR1 KGHSH and CDR2 LQKENI. The CDR3 extends over 15 amino acids.

This chain joins TRBV29-1 and TRBJ2-5; 11 bases line up with TRBD2. CDR3 size: 15 residues. The trim removed 7 bases at V and 3 bases at J, leaving 10 bases unmatched. Germline V gives CDR1 SQVTM, CDR2 ANQGSEA. CDR3 sequence: CSAQGLAAKKETQYF. The CDR3 DNA reads TGCAGCGCCCAGGGACTAGCGGCTAAAAAAGAGACCCAGTACTTC.

V usage is TRBV19 and J usage is TRBJ2-2; 8 nucleotides agree with TRBD2. V shed 5 bases and J 7 bases; nucleotides not matched to a gene: 6. The CDR3 loop spans 14 amino acids. The germline gives CDR1 LNHDA, CDR2 SQIVND (reference sequence). CDR3 sequence: CASSHQRGSGELFF. CDR3 sequence (DNA): TGTGCCAGTAGTCACCAGCGGGGGAGCGGGGAGCTGTTTTTT.

The chain carries TRBV27 and TRBJ1-4; 7 bases are shared with TRBD1. The J segment lost 4 bases and the V segment lost 3 bases, leaving 5 bases of the junction unmatched. Germline CDR1 reads MNHEY; CDR2 reads SMNVEV (reference sequence). The CDR3 loop spans 15 amino acids. The CDR3 coding sequence is TGTGCCAGCAGTTTTAGGGACAGCTATAATGAAAAACTGTTTTTT. This codes for CASSFRDSYNEKLFF. Looking up the rest from reference TRBV27 and TRBJ1-4 gives the full variable domain: EAQVTQNPRYLITVTGKKLTVTCSQNMNHEYMSWYRQDPGLGLRQIYYSMNVEVTDKGDVPEGYKVSRKEKRNFPLILESPSPNQTSLYFCASSFRDSYNEKLFFGSGTQLSVL.

The V call is TRBV4-3, the J call TRBJ2-3, with D perhaps TRBD2 (7 bases). Germline V CDR1 and CDR2: LGHNA, YSLEER. Deletions cut 3 bases from V and 1 base from J, with 14 bases between. The CDR3 has 16 amino acids. This CDR3 is CASSQGGKGGTDTQYF. The CDR3 nucleotides read TGCGCCAGCAGCCAGGGGGGGAAGGGGGGCACAGATACGCAGTATTTT.

The chain employs TRBV30 and TRBJ2-3, with TRBD2 matching 8 bases. Germline assignment: CDR1 GTSNPN and CDR2 SVGIG (reference sequence). The V gene end was trimmed by 0 bases and the J gene end by 4 bases; junction bases not matched to a gene: 9. The CDR3 consists of 16 residues. The CDR3 region is CAWSVGASGRSDTQYF. The CDR3 DNA follows: TGTGCCTGGAGTGTAGGCGCAAGCGGGAGATCAGATACGCAGTATTTT.

The chain employs TRBV9 and TRBJ1-4; weak D call: TRBD1 (5 bases). Trimming removed 0 bases at V and 3 bases at J, with 6 bases between. CDR1 is SGDLS, CDR2 YYNGEE, per germline. The CDR3 sequence is 14 residues long. The CDR3 is CASSVGQSNEKLFF. The CDR3 DNA is TGTGCCAGCAGCGTAGGACAGTCTAATGAAAAACTGTTTTTT.

The chain is built from TRBV5-6 and TRBJ2-7; TRBD1 agrees at 9 bases. CDR1 SGHDT and CDR2 YYEEEE come from the germline V gene. The CDR3 extends over 15 amino acids. Trimming took 1 base from V and 4 from J; bases not matched to a gene: 6. The CDR3 is CASSLNRGRGYEQYF. The DNA for the CDR3 is TGTGCCAGCAGCTTGAACAGGGGGCGTGGATACGAGCAGTACTTC.